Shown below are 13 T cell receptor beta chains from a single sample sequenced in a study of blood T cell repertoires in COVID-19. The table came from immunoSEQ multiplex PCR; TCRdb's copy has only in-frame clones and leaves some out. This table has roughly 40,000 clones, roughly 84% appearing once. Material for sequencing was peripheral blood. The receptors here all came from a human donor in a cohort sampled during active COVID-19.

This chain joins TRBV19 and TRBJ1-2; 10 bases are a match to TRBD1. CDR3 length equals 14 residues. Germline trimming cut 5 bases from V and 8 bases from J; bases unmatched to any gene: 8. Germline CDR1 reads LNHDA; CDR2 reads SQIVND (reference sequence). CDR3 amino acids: CASSLSGTGEGYTF. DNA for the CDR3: TGTGCCAGTAGTCTCTCCGGGACAGGGGAGGGCTACACCTTC.

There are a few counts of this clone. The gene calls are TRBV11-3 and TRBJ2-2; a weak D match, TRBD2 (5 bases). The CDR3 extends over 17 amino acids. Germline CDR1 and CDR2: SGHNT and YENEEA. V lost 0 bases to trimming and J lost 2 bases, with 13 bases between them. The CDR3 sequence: CASSLDLWRNNTGELFF. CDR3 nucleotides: TGTGCCAGCAGCTTAGATCTGTGGAGGAATAACACCGGGGAGCTGTTTTTT.

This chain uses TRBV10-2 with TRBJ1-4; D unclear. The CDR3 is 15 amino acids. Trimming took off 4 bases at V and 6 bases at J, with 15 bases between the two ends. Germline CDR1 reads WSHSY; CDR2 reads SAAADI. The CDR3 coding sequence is TGCGCCAGCAGTGCCCGCCGGGATAGGGATGAAAAACTGTTTTTT. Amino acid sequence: CASSARRDRDEKLFF.

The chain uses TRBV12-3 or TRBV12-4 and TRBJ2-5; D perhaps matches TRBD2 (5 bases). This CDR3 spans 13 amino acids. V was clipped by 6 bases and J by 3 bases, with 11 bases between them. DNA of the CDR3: TGTGCCAGCAGGATCGGGATAAAAGAGACCCAGTACTTC. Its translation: CASRIGIKETQYF.

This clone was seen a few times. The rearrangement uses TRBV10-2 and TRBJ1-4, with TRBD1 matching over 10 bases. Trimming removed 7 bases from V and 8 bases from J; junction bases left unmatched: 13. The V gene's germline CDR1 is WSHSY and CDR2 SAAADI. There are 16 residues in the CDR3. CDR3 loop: CASTLNLGTGAEKLFF. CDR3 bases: TGCGCCAGCACCTTGAATCTGGGGACAGGGGCGGAAAAACTGTTTTTT.

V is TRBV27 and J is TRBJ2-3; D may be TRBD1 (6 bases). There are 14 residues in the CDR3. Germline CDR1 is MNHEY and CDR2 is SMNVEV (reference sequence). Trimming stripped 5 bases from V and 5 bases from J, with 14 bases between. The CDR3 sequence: CASSTRQVGDTQYF. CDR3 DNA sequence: TGTGCCAGCAGTACAAGACAGGTGGGAGATACGCAGTATTTT.

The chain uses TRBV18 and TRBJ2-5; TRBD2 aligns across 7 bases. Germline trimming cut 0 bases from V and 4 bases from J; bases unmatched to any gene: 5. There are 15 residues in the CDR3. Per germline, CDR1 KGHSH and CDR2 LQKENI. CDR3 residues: CASSPPSREGETQYF. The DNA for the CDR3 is TGTGCCAGCTCACCACCTAGTAGGGAGGGAGAGACCCAGTACTTC.

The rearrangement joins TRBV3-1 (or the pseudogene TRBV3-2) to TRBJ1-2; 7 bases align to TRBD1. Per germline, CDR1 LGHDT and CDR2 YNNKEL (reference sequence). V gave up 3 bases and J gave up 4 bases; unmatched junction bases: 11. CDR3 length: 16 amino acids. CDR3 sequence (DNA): TGTGCCAGCAGCCAGGCTGACAGGGTCCCGGTCTATGGCTACACCTTC. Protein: CASSQADRVPVYGYTF.

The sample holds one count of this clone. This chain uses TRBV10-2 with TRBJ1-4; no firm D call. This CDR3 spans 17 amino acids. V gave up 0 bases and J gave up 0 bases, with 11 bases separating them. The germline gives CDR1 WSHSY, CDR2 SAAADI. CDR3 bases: TGCGCCAGCAGTGAGTCAGGGAGGCTTGCAACTAATGAAAAACTGTTTTTT. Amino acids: CASSESGRLATNEKLFF.

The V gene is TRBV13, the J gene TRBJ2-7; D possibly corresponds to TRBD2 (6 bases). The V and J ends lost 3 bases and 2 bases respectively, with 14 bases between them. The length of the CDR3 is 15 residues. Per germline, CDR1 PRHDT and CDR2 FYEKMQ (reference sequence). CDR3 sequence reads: CASSLGPGDPYEQYF. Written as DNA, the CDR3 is TGTGCCAGCAGCTTGGGGCCGGGGGACCCCTACGAGCAGTACTTC.

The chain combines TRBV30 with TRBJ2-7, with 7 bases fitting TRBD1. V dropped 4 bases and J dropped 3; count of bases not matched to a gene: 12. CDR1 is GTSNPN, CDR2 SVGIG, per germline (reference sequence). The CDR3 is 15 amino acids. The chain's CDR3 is CAWKTSGTAIYEQYF. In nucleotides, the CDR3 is TGTGCCTGGAAGACCTCCGGGACAGCAATCTACGAGCAGTACTTC.

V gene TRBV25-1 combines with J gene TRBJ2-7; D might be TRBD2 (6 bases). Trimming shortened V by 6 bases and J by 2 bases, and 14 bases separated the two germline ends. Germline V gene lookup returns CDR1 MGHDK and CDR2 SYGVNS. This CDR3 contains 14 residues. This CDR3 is CASRAGLSAYEQYF. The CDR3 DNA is TGTGCCAGCAGGGCGGGGTTATCGGCCTACGAGCAGTACTTC.

The CDR3 protein is CASVGTAQETQYF. The CDR3, as DNA: TGTGCTAGTGTTGGGACAGCCCAAGAGACCCAGTACTTC. The chain links TRBV12-5 to TRBJ2-5; 7 positions match TRBD1. The CDR3 spans 13 residues. The J segment lost 1 base and the V segment lost 7 bases, leaving 3 bases of the junction unmatched. Germline assignment: CDR1 LGHNT and CDR2 FRNRAP. The entire variable domain, with the rest obtained from reference TRBV12-5 and TRBJ2-5, is as follows: DARVTQTPRHKVTEMGQEVTMRCQPILGHNTVFWYRQTMMQGLELLAYFRNRAPLDDSGMPKDRFSAEMPDATLATLKIQPSEPRDSAVYFCASVGTAQETQYFGPGTRLLVL.